Shown below are 22 T cell receptor beta chains from a single sample sequenced in a study of T cell changes during pregnancy in multiple sclerosis. Measured with immunoSEQ multiplex PCR; TCRdb has only the in-frame clones, and not every one. The sample holds some 74,000 clones, around 90% seen once. The input for sequencing was peripheral blood, taken after pregnancy. The source is a female donor in good health, enrolled as a control in a pregnancy study.

The chain employs TRBV18 and TRBJ2-1; D remains unclear. In germline, CDR1 is KGHSH, CDR2 LQKENI. The CDR3 runs 13 residues. V lost 2 bases and J 3 bases, leaving 5 bases between the germline ends. The CDR3 here is CASSPAGYNEQFF. The CDR3 DNA follows: TGTGCCAGCTCACCAGCAGGCTACAATGAGCAGTTCTTC.

The chain has TRBV5-5 and TRBJ2-1, with 9 bases matching TRBD2. The CDR3 consists of 13 residues. V gave up 5 bases and J gave up 7 bases; unmatched junction bases: 4. CDR1 is SGHKS, CDR2 YYEKEE, per germline (reference sequence). The CDR3 DNA reads TGTGCCAGCAGTAGCGGGAGCAGAAATGAGCAGTTCTTC. Translating it yields CASSSGSRNEQFF. The whole variable domain, filled in from reference TRBV5-5 and TRBJ2-1, reads DAGVTQSPTHLIKTRGQQVTLRCSPISGHKSVSWYQQVLGQGPQFIFQYYEKEERGRGNFPDRFSARQFPNYSSELNVNALLLGDSALYLCASSSGSRNEQFFGPGTRLTVL.

The J gene is TRBJ1-5, the V gene TRBV11-2, with D perhaps TRBD1 (6 bases). V lost 4 bases and J lost 7, with 11 bases in between. The CDR3 runs 13 residues. The V gene's germline CDR1 is SGHAT and CDR2 FQNNGV. The CDR3 loop is CASSSGQKQPQHF. CDR3 nucleotide sequence: TGTGCCAGCAGCTCGGGACAAAAGCAGCCCCAGCATTTT.

V is TRBV2 and J is TRBJ1-5; no firm D call. Germline V gene sequence: CDR1 SNHLY, CDR2 FYNNEI. V dropped 8 bases and J dropped 0 bases, with 11 bases sitting between them. This CDR3 region has 14 residues. The CDR3 region has the DNA TGTGCCAGCGCACCTATTTTTAGCAATCAGCCCCAGCATTTT. Its translation is CASAPIFSNQPQHF.

The V call is TRBV14, the J call TRBJ1-2; 9 nucleotides match TRBD1. The V segment lost 0 bases and the J segment 7 bases; nucleotides outside the gene matches: 6. The CDR3 sequence is 15 residues long. Germline assignment: CDR1 SGHDN and CDR2 FVKESK. The CDR3: CASSQDTGGSGGYTF. In DNA, the CDR3 is TGTGCCAGCAGCCAAGATACAGGGGGCTCAGGTGGCTACACCTTC.

This clone was seen more than once but under ten times. The CDR3 nucleotides are TGTGCCAGCAGCTTAGCGCTTGCGGGGGGCTTTGAGCAGTTCTTC. It specifies CASSLALAGGFEQFF. V usage is TRBV7-9 and J usage is TRBJ2-1; 8 nucleotides agree with TRBD2. In germline, CDR1 is SEHNR, CDR2 FQNEAQ (reference sequence). There are 15 residues in the CDR3. V shed 0 bases and J 9 bases; nucleotides not matched to a gene: 7.

This clone has only one observation. The rearrangement links TRBV28 to TRBJ1-5; D ambiguous. Trimming took off 1 base at V and 4 bases at J, with 8 bases between the two ends. This CDR3 is built from 14 residues. Germline V gene sequence: CDR1 MDHEN, CDR2 SYDVKM. The CDR3 coding sequence is TGTGCCAGCAGTTTATTACAGATAAATCAGCCCCAGCATTTT. Its translation is CASSLLQINQPQHF.

V and J are TRBV19 and TRBJ2-2; D is ambiguous. Trimming shortened V by 6 bases and J by 0 bases, and 11 bases separated the two germline ends. Germline assignment: CDR1 LNHDA and CDR2 SQIVND (reference sequence). This CDR3 spans 15 amino acids. CDR3 loop: CASRVAGANTGELFF. CDR3 nucleotides: TGTGCCAGTAGAGTGGCAGGCGCGAACACCGGGGAGCTGTTTTTT.

The chain employs TRBV7-9 and TRBJ2-7; D possibly corresponds to TRBD2 (6 bases). V was shortened by 5 bases and J by 5 bases, with 19 bases between the two germline ends. Germline CDR1 SEHNR, CDR2 FQNEAQ (reference sequence). The CDR3 runs 15 residues. The CDR3 nucleotides are TGTGCCAGCAGCCCCCTCGGGGGAGGAGAGGACGAGCAGTACTTC. This sequence encodes CASSPLGGGEDEQYF.

V usage is TRBV11-2 and J usage is TRBJ2-5; 13 nucleotides match TRBD2. This CDR3 has 17 residues. Germline trimming cut 1 base from V and 0 bases from J; bases unmatched to any gene: 2. Germline V lookup: CDR1 SGHAT, CDR2 FQNNGV. The CDR3 sequence: CASSLGGLAGNQETQYF. The CDR3 nucleotides are TGTGCCAGCAGCTTAGGGGGACTAGCGGGGAACCAAGAGACCCAGTACTTC.

CDR3 in amino acids: CASSGGLAGYNEQFF. Written as DNA, the CDR3 is TGTGCCAGCAGCGGGGGACTAGCGGGCTACAATGAGCAGTTCTTC. The gene calls are TRBV11-3 and TRBJ2-1, with 12 nucleotides matching TRBD2. After removal of 5 bases from V and 3 bases from J, the junction contained 2 bases not matched to a gene. The germline gives CDR1 SGHNT, CDR2 YENEEA. The CDR3 length is 15 residues.

The chain combines TRBV5-1 with TRBJ2-3; 13 positions agree with TRBD2. The CDR3 extends over 17 amino acids. The ends lost 0 bases at V and 5 bases at J; junction bases unmatched: 6. CDR1 and CDR2 (germline): SGHRS, YFSETQ. CDR3 residues: CASSLGLAGGREDTQYF. The DNA of the CDR3 is TGCGCCAGCAGCTTGGGACTAGCGGGGGGCCGTGAAGATACGCAGTATTTT.

The gene calls are TRBV6-6 and TRBJ2-1; maybe TRBD2 (7 bases). Trimming removed 5 bases at V and 10 bases at J, with 12 bases between. Germline loops: CDR1 MNHNY, CDR2 SVGAGI (reference sequence). The CDR3 extends over 12 amino acids. This CDR3 is CASSGGGGEQFF. The CDR3 DNA reads as TGTGCCAGCAGTGGGGGGGGCGGGGAGCAGTTCTTC.

This chain connects TRBV21-1 to TRBJ2-1; the DNA was not used to check the table's D call, TRBD2. TRBV21-1 represents a pseudogene. CDR3 length: 23 amino acids. The CDR3 spells CASSRKPPFGQVASGRIYNEQFF. In DNA, the CDR3 is TGTGCCAGCAGCAGGAAACCACCTTTCGGACAGGTGGCTAGCGGGAGGATTTACAATGAGCAGTTCTTC.

The chain combines TRBV4-2 with TRBJ2-3; weak D call: TRBD2 (5 bases). This CDR3 has 16 residues. Germline CDR1 reads LGHNA; CDR2 reads YNFKEQ. V was clipped by 0 bases and J by 0 bases, with 10 bases between them. Here the CDR3 reads CASSQEEGLSTDTQYF. The CDR3 DNA follows: TGTGCCAGCAGCCAAGAAGAAGGACTGAGCACAGATACGCAGTATTTT.

A remark on this clone: In the same sample, other DNA sequences code for this CDR3. The chain uses TRBV29-1 and TRBJ1-1; TRBD1 agrees at 8 bases. The V gene end was trimmed by 3 bases and the J gene end by 1 base; junction bases not matched to a gene: 4. CDR1 and CDR2 from the germline V gene are SQVTM and ANQGSEA. The CDR3 is 14 amino acids. In DNA form, the CDR3 reads TGCAGCGTTGACTCCGGGACAGGGAACACTGAAGCTTTCTTT. It is translated as CSVDSGTGNTEAFF.

The chain recombines TRBV19 with TRBJ1-5; the D is unclear. The V gene lost 9 bases and the J gene lost 1 base, with 13 bases spanning the gap. In germline, CDR1 is LNHDA, CDR2 SQIVND (reference sequence). This CDR3 comprises 14 residues. CDR3 sequence (DNA): TGTGCCAGCGCCCTGACGGGGAGCAATCAGCCCCAGCATTTT. Translating it yields CASALTGSNQPQHF.

J is TRBJ1-1 and V is TRBV6-1; D gene uncertain. V gave up 0 bases and J gave up 1 base, with 6 bases separating them. The CDR3 contains 14 residues. The germline V gene has CDR1 MNHNS and CDR2 SASEGT. CDR3 sequence reads: CASSEASGNTEAFF. CDR3 bases: TGTGCCAGCAGTGAAGCGTCAGGGAACACTGAAGCTTTCTTT.

The gene calls are TRBV5-1 and TRBJ1-4; D is undetermined. The CDR3 is 14 amino acids. Germline loops: CDR1 SGHRS, CDR2 YFSETQ. V was shortened by 2 bases and J by 3 bases, with 8 bases between the two germline ends. CDR3 loop: CASSLDTANEKLFF. CDR3 bases: TGCGCCAGCAGCTTAGATACGGCTAATGAAAAACTGTTTTTT.

The chain couples TRBV4-3 to TRBJ2-5, with a weak D call TRBD2 (5 bases). The V and J ends lost 0 bases and 0 bases respectively, with 11 bases between them. This CDR3 contains 16 residues. Germline CDR1 LGHNA, CDR2 YSLEER. The CDR3 bases are TGCGCCAGCAGCCAAGAAAGAGGGCGGCACCAAGAGACCCAGTACTTC. Translating it yields CASSQERGRHQETQYF.

This chain joins TRBV9 and TRBJ2-3, with 12 bases aligning to TRBD1. CDR1 and CDR2 (germline): SGDLS, YYNGEE. Trimming removed 4 bases from V and 1 base from J; junction bases left unmatched: 13. The CDR3 consists of 19 residues. CDR3 nucleotides: TGTGCCAGCAGCTTAACCGGGACAGGGGGCGTCAGAGGCACAGATACGCAGTATTTT. This translates into CASSLTGTGGVRGTDTQYF.

The chain recombines TRBV15 with TRBJ1-4, with D hard to call. CDR3 size: 14 residues. V was cut by 1 base and J by 1 base, with 4 bases left in between. CDR1 LNHNV and CDR2 YYDKDF come from the germline V gene (reference sequence). The CDR3 nucleotides are TGTGCCACCAGCAGAGGAGTAACTAATGAAAAACTGTTTTTT. It codes for CATSRGVTNEKLFF.